This T cell receptor (beta chain) was sequenced for a study of early T cells in non-severe SARS-CoV-2 infection. Study context: It was bulk RNA from unsorted whole blood that was sequenced, and the chains were unpaired.

V was clipped by 5 bases and J by 0 bases, with 13 bases between them. The CDR3 totals 16 residues. Germline V gene data show CDR1 as SGHAT and CDR2 as FQNNGV. Ten or more counts support this clonotype. Its target is not known. Overall study findings and caveats: There was a bias toward anti-spike CD8 responses in VDJdb matching, which missed private and CD4 specificities.

The library protocol tagged individual cDNA molecules with unique molecular identifiers. TCRdb re-called the 5' RACE reads through MiXCR, storing one row per CDR3 protein. The sample holds nearly 9,500 distinct CDR3 sequences; 4.5% to 5.5% are singletons and the top ten take roughly 9.7%. This sequence originates from an adult who was a healthcare worker with PCR-confirmed SARS-CoV-2 infection or an uninfected control (not recorded which). V is TRBV11-2 and J is TRBJ2-2, with a weak D call TRBD1 (6 bases). Sequencing was done on a sample of whole blood. CDR3 residues: CASSTYGQTNTGELFF. The CDR3, as DNA: TGTGCCAGCAGCACGTACGGACAGACGAACACCGGGGAGCTGTTTTTT.